This T cell receptor beta chain was captured by sequencing in a study of cytomegalovirus exposure and HLA in healthy donors. Findings of the study overall: Some V segments, including TRBV6-2 and TRBV6-3, were excluded as indistinguishable. Likely technical artifact: a cluster of highly shared sequence variants.

The CDR3 is 15 residues long. Trimming left V 3 bases short and J 3 bases short, with 12 bases between. CDR1 is LNHDA and CDR2 is SQIVND in the germline V gene (reference sequence). Vbeta (60) and Jbeta (13) primers were used in the PCR. The table came from immunoSEQ multiplex PCR; TCRdb's copy has only in-frame clones and leaves some out. The sample contains 90,000 to 150,000 clones, about 80% of which appear only once. A remark on this clone: Its specificity is unknown.

The V call is TRBV19, the J call TRBJ2-1; the D gene is possibly TRBD1 (6 bases). The specimen was PBMCs. The sequence was collected from a woman under 30 in good health and CMV-seronegative. This CDR3 reads CASSIGQLRYNEQFF. CDR3 in DNA: TGTGCCAGTAGTATTGGACAGCTTCGCTACAATGAGCAGTTCTTC.